The 5 T cell receptor beta chains listed next were all sequenced from one sample in a study of control samples from healthy donors and cancer patients. Repertoires were generated with immunoSEQ multiplex PCR, while TCRdb's copy carries only in-frame clones and drops some. The table has some 71,000 clones, 90% seen once. The sample consisted of PBMCs. The receptors were sampled from a woman aged 45 to 65 with colorectal cancer.

This clone was detected a few times. Other DNA sequences from this sample encode an identical CDR3 as well. The chain is built from TRBV12-3 or TRBV12-4 and TRBJ2-7; D is perhaps TRBD1 (6 bases). The CDR3 consists of 12 residues. The V gene lost 8 bases and the J gene lost 0 bases, with 8 bases spanning the gap. The CDR3 is CASGGSSYEQYF. The CDR3, as DNA: TGTGCCAGCGGGGGCAGCTCCTACGAGCAGTACTTC.

The J gene is TRBJ1-6, the V gene TRBV2; unclear D gene. CDR3 length: 13 residues. Germline loops: CDR1 SNHLY, CDR2 FYNNEI. Trimming took off 3 bases at V and 9 bases at J, with 9 bases between the two ends. CDR3 DNA sequence: TGTGCCAGCAGTGATCTGGAGGGTTCACCCCTCCACTTT. This gives the protein CASSDLEGSPLHF.

The chain carries TRBV9 and TRBJ2-2; the match to TRBD2 covers 10 bases. V was clipped by 3 bases and J by 5 bases; unmatched bases: 4. The CDR3 covers 15 residues. The germline gives CDR1 SGDLS, CDR2 YYNGEE. CDR3 protein: CASSGFSGGTGELFF. The DNA for the CDR3 is TGTGCCAGCAGCGGGTTTAGCGGGGGGACCGGGGAGCTGTTTTTT.

The V call is TRBV19, the J call TRBJ1-1, with D possibly being TRBD1 (5 bases). CDR1 is LNHDA, CDR2 SQIVND, per germline (reference sequence). This CDR3 region has 14 residues. Trimming removed 4 bases from V and 8 bases from J, with 17 bases in between. CDR3 in amino acids: CASSREEWTPEAFF. The CDR3 bases are TGTGCCAGTAGTAGGGAGGAGTGGACACCGGAAGCTTTCTTT.

J is TRBJ2-3 and V is TRBV29-1, with D tentatively TRBD2 (7 bases). V lost 3 bases and J lost 2, with 15 bases in between. This CDR3 region has 15 residues. Germline CDR1 reads SQVTM; CDR2 reads ANQGSEA. The CDR3 loop is CSVEEAGTLTDTQYF. The DNA of the CDR3 is TGCAGCGTTGAGGAAGCGGGGACACTCACAGATACGCAGTATTTT.